The entry below describes one T cell receptor beta chain. The antigen is unknown. Trimming left V 6 bases short and J 1 base short, with 12 bases between. Germline loops: CDR1 MDHEN, CDR2 SYDVKM. The CDR3 has 14 amino acids. In the PCR, 60 Vbeta and 13 Jbeta primers were used. TCRdb's table, derived via immunoSEQ multiplex PCR, lists solely in-frame clones and lacks some. Here the sample spans some 130,000 clones, 75% to 85% being singletons. The sample comes from a study of cytomegalovirus exposure and HLA in healthy donors. Study in general: Earlier findings included nearly 120 million unique TCR beta sequences obtained from about 180 million T cells. Most genotyped donors, around 86% of about 400, had Caucasian-associated genetic ancestry. Study-wide points: There were some public TCRs occurring in many donors, but most TCR sequences were rare.

The chain recombines TRBV28 with TRBJ2-5; D is undetermined. This TCR derives from a man aged 35 to 55 in good health and CMV-seronegative. Sequencing was done on a sample of PBMCs. The CDR3 is CASSPGSPQETQYF. The CDR3 DNA sequence: TGTGCCAGCAGCCCCGGGTCCCCCCAAGAGACCCAGTACTTC.